This T cell receptor beta chain was sequenced for a study of T cells in Graves' hyperthyroidism and ophthalmopathy. General observations from the study: Median prediction lead before ophthalmopathy onset was 5 to 7 months with the model.

TCR beta CDR3 region amplification was performed from RNA transcripts. Primed by the HTBI set, a first-round RT-PCR was run on the TCR CDR3. A single record per CDR3 protein comes from TCRdb applying MiXCR to the multiplex PCR reads. The data hold under 450,000 distinct CDR3 sequences, with approximately 15% observed a single time. Germline CDR1 and CDR2: MNHNS and SASEGT. V gave up 4 bases and J gave up 8 bases; unmatched junction bases: 10. The CDR3 has 16 amino acids. The sample holds a few counts of this clonotype. Its specificity is unknown. The receptor was derived from a woman younger than 35 with Graves' hyperthyroidism. The sequencing input was blood. The V gene is TRBV6-1, the J gene TRBJ1-6, with 8 bases lining up with TRBD1. The CDR3 region has the DNA TGTGCCAGCAGTGCCCCTCTTGGACAGGGACATTCACCCCTCCACTTT. This sequence encodes CASSAPLGQGHSPLHF.